One sample yielded the 2 T cell receptor beta chains listed below, sequenced in a study of T cell responses to AZD1222 COVID-19 vaccine. Produced via immunoSEQ multiplex PCR; TCRdb's table is partial and in-frame only. The table lists 75,000 to 100,000 clones, 70% to 90% of them singletons, with roughly 2.8% in the top ten. The source material was peripheral blood, sampled on day 0 of AZD1222 vaccination. These TCRs come from an adult in good health.

The rearrangement uses TRBV11-3 and TRBJ2-1, with 9 bases fitting TRBD2. Trimming removed 0 bases from V and 0 bases from J; junction bases left unmatched: 9. This CDR3 spans 19 amino acids. CDR1 and CDR2 (germline): SGHNT, YENEEA. The CDR3 DNA follows: TGTGCCAGCAGCTTAGATCGAGCGGGGGGACTCAGCTCCTACAATGAGCAGTTCTTC. It translates to CASSLDRAGGLSSYNEQFF.

This clone is a singleton in its sample. The chain is built from TRBV2 and TRBJ1-5; unclear D gene. Germline CDR1 reads SNHLY; CDR2 reads FYNNEI. V dropped 6 bases and J dropped 1 base, with 16 bases sitting between them. The CDR3 contains 16 residues. CDR3 region: CASRPPGVGSNQPQHF. The CDR3 DNA reads TGTGCCAGCAGACCTCCCGGGGTGGGGAGCAATCAGCCCCAGCATTTT.